One sample yielded the 14 T cell receptor beta chains listed below, sequenced in a study of OX40 agonist ivuxolimab in advanced cancers. Receptor libraries were prepared by the immunoSEQ multiplex PCR assay. TCRdb took this table from immuneACCESS and kept in-frame rearrangements with V and J called. Such tables lack part of the clones; where checked against another copy, unresolved V genes explain under half of the gap, and the rest is unexplained. Within this sample are approximately 64,000 clones, with about 91% of them counted one time only. The leading ten clones occupy more than 2.5% of the sample. The material was CD4+ or CD8+ T cells sorted from blood, obtained in a trial of the OX40 agonist ivuxolimab. Receptor source: an adult with an advanced solid tumor such as melanoma, head and neck, liver or kidney cancer.

This chain uses TRBV6-5 with TRBJ1-6; TRBD1 matches at 7 bases. J was trimmed by 6 bases and V by 2 bases; bases with no gene match: 4. CDR1 and CDR2 (germline): MNHEY, SVGAGI. The CDR3 is made up of 15 amino acids. For the CDR3, the DNA is TGTGCCAGCAGTTACCAGGGGGTTGGTAATTCACCCCTCCACTTT. Protein sequence: CASSYQGVGNSPLHF.

The rearrangement links TRBV2 to TRBJ2-7; 7 bases align to TRBD1. CDR1 is SNHLY, CDR2 FYNNEI, per germline. Trimming took 6 bases from V and 2 from J; bases not matched to a gene: 13. CDR3 length equals 16 residues. CDR3 sequence: CASRDVVWDSAYEQYF. CDR3 DNA: TGTGCCAGCAGGGACGTGGTGTGGGACAGCGCCTACGAGCAGTACTTC.

The chain recombines TRBV6-5 with TRBJ1-2; 7 nucleotides match TRBD1. CDR1 and CDR2 from the germline V gene are MNHEY and SVGAGI. Trimming took 5 bases from V and 4 from J; bases not matched to a gene: 4. The CDR3 is made up of 13 amino acids. CDR3 nucleotides: TGTGCCAGCAGTGACAGGGTTTTCTATGGCTACACCTTC. Its translation: CASSDRVFYGYTF.

The DNA of the CDR3 is TGCAGCGTTGAGGCGGGAGGGCCAAATACGCAGTATTTT. Translated: CSVEAGGPNTQYF. The genes are TRBV29-1 and TRBJ2-3, with 9 bases fitting TRBD2. CDR1 and CDR2 (germline): SQVTM, ANQGSEA. The CDR3 consists of 13 residues. Trimming cost V 3 bases and J 7 bases; bases outside gene matches: 5.

The DNA for the CDR3 is TGTGCCAGTAGTAAAATGGGCGGGACCATAAGCACAGATACGCAGTATTTT. This translates into CASSKMGGTISTDTQYF. The chain combines TRBV19 with TRBJ2-3, with a tentative D call TRBD2 (6 bases). The CDR3 loop spans 17 amino acids. Trimming pared 4 bases from V and 0 bases from J, leaving 17 bases between. In germline, CDR1 is LNHDA, CDR2 SQIVND (reference sequence).

In this sample, this clone turned up once. This chain uses TRBV7-9 with TRBJ2-3; D not resolved. V lost 1 base and J 11 bases, leaving 19 bases between the germline ends. Germline V lookup: CDR1 SEHNR, CDR2 FQNEAQ (reference sequence). This CDR3 comprises 15 residues. The CDR3 region is CASSLGGPDTSRQYF. CDR3 coding DNA: TGTGCCAGCAGCTTAGGGGGTCCCGACACCTCTCGGCAGTATTTT.

CDR3 in amino acids: CASSAGTGGSLAKNIQYF. DNA for the CDR3: TGTGCCAGTAGCGCGGGGACAGGGGGTTCCCTAGCCAAAAACATTCAGTACTTC. This chain links TRBV19 with TRBJ2-4, with 11 bases fitting TRBD1. V lost 6 bases and J lost 0; bases outside the gene matches: 10. The CDR3 runs to 18 residues. The germline V gene has CDR1 LNHDA and CDR2 SQIVND (reference sequence).

This clone came up once. The chain couples TRBV5-5 to TRBJ1-2; 7 nucleotides agree with TRBD1. J gave up 8 bases and V 1 base, and 8 bases lay outside the gene matches. Germline V gene data show CDR1 as SGHKS and CDR2 as YYEKEE (reference sequence). The CDR3 spans 14 residues. The CDR3 here is CASSLIGGVGGYTF. CDR3 bases: TGTGCCAGCAGCTTGATAGGGGGCGTAGGAGGCTACACCTTC.

The genes are TRBV6-5 and TRBJ1-2; D remains unclear. The CDR3 sequence is 14 residues long. The germline gives CDR1 MNHEY, CDR2 SVGAGI. The ends were cut back, 2 bases at V and 7 bases at J, with 14 bases in the middle. CDR3 nucleotide sequence: TGTGCCAGCAGTTACAGAGCCCGGCCGGGTGGCTACACCTTC. Translated: CASSYRARPGGYTF.

This clone has a single count. V and J are TRBV5-4 and TRBJ1-2; 8 nucleotides agree with TRBD1. Germline CDR1 reads SGHNT; CDR2 reads YYREEE (reference sequence). There are 14 residues in the CDR3. V lost 6 bases, J lost 4 bases, and 8 bases stayed unmatched. As DNA, the CDR3 is TGTGCCAGCACCCGGACAGGGCCCCGCTATGGCTACACCTTC. Encoded protein: CASTRTGPRYGYTF.

This chain connects TRBV10-3 to TRBJ2-7; 9 positions agree with TRBD2. V shed 7 bases, J shed 5 bases, and the junction held 18 bases outside the gene matches. CDR1 ENHRY and CDR2 SYGVKD come from the germline V gene. The CDR3 consists of 17 residues. DNA for the CDR3: TGTGCCATCACTCGGTCCGCGTGGGCTAGCGGGAATAACGAGCAGTACTTC. This translates into CAITRSAWASGNNEQYF.

The rearrangement joins TRBV6-5 to TRBJ2-3, with D possibly being TRBD1 (5 bases). The CDR3 totals 13 residues. Germline V lookup: CDR1 MNHEY, CDR2 SVGAGI. The ends were cut back, 6 bases at V and 2 bases at J, with 9 bases in the middle. The DNA of the CDR3 is TGTGCCAGCAGCGACAGAGTCACAGATACGCAGTATTTT. It codes for CASSDRVTDTQYF.

This rearrangement joins TRBV6-5 to TRBJ2-7; D uncertain. There are 11 residues in the CDR3. Germline-derived CDR1 and CDR2 are MNHEY and SVGAGI. V was pared by 6 bases and J by 2 bases, with 5 bases between. Here the CDR3 DNA reads TGTGCCAGCAGCAGGACCTACGAGCAGTACTTC. This encodes CASSRTYEQYF.

As for this clone: Sequence at one end of the junction differs from germline and may be a read error. This rearrangement joins TRBV19 to TRBJ1-5; 8 bases are shared with TRBD1. The germline V gene has CDR1 LNHDA and CDR2 SQIVND (reference sequence). This CDR3 is built from 15 residues. CDR3 amino acids: CASSIGQGYNQPQHF. The CDR3 DNA sequence: TGTGCCAGTAGCATAGGACAGGGCTACAATCAGCCCCAGCATTTT. The whole variable domain, filled in from reference TRBV19 and TRBJ1-5, reads DGGITQSPKYLFRKEGQNVTLSCEQNLNHDAMYWYRQDPGQGLRLIYYSQIVNDFQKGDIAEGYSVSREKKESFPLTVTSAQKNPTAFYLCASSIGQGYNQPQHFGDGTRLSIL.